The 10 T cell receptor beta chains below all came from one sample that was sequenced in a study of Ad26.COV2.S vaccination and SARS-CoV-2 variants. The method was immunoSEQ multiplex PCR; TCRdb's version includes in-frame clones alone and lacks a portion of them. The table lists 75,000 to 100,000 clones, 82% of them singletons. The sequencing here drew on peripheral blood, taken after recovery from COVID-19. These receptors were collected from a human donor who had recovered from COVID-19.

In nucleotides, the CDR3 is TGTGCCAGCAGCTTCGGGACAGATAATTCACCCCTCCACTTT. This sequence encodes CASSFGTDNSPLHF. V and J are TRBV11-3 and TRBJ1-6, with TRBD1 matching 7 bases. V shed 3 bases and J 5 bases; nucleotides not matched to a gene: 1. The CDR3 covers 14 residues. Germline V CDR1 and CDR2: SGHNT, YENEEA.

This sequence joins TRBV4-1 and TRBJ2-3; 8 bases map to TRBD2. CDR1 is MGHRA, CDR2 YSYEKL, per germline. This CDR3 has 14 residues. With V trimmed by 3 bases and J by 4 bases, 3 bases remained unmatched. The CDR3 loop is CASSQELAADTQYF. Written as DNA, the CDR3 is TGCGCCAGCAGCCAGGAACTAGCGGCAGATACGCAGTATTTT.

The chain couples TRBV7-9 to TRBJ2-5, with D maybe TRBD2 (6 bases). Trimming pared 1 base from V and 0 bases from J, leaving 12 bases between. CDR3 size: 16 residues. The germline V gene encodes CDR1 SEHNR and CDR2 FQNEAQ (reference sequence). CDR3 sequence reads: CASSLGSGGNQETQYF. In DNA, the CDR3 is TGTGCCAGCAGCTTAGGTTCCGGCGGGAACCAAGAGACCCAGTACTTC.

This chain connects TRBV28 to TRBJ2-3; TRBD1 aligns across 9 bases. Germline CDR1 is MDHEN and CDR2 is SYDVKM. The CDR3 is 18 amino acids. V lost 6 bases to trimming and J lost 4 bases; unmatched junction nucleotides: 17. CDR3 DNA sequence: TGTGCCAGCAGCACCCAAAAGGGGACCGGGACAGGGCCAGATACGCAGTATTTT. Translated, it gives CASSTQKGTGTGPDTQYF.

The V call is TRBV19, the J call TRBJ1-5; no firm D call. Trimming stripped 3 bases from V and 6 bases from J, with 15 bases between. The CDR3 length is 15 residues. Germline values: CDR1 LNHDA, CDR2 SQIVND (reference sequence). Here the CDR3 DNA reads TGTGCCAGTAGTATCCCCGATAGATCGGGTCAGCCCCAGCATTTT. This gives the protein CASSIPDRSGQPQHF.

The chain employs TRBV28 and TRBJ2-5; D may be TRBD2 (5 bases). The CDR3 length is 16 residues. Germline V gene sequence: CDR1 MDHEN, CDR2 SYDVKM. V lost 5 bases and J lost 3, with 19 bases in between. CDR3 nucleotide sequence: TGTGCCAGCAGTCAACACCGGGATACAGTAGAAGAGACCCAGTACTTC. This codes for CASSQHRDTVEETQYF. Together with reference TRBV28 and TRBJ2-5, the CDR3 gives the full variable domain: DVKVTQSSRYLVKRTGEKVFLECVQDMDHENMFWYRQDPGLGLRLIYFSYDVKMKEKGDIPEGYSVSREKKERFSLILESASTNQTSMYLCASSQHRDTVEETQYFGPGTRLLVL.

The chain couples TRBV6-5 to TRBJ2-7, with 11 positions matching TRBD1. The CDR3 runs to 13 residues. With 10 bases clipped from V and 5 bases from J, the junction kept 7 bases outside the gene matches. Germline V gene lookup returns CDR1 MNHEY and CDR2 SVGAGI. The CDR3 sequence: CAINRDRGDEQYF. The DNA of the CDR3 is TGTGCCATCAACCGGGACAGGGGGGACGAGCAGTACTTC.

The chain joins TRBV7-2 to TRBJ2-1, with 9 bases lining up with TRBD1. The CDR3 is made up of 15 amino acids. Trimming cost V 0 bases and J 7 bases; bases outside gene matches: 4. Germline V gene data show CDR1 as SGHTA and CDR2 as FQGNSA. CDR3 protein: CASSLAGTGSNEQFF. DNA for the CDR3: TGTGCCAGCAGCTTAGCCGGGACAGGGTCAAATGAGCAGTTCTTC.

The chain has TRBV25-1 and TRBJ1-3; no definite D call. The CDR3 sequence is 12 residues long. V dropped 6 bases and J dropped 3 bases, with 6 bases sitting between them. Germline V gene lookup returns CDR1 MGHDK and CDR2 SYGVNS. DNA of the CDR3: TGTGCCAGCAGGGACTTTGGAAACACCATATATTTT. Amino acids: CASRDFGNTIYF.

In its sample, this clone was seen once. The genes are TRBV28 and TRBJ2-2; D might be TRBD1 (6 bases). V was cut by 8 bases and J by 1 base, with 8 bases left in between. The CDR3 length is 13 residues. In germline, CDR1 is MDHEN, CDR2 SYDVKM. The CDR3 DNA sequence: TGTGCCAGCCGACAGGAGAACACCGGGGAGCTGTTTTTT. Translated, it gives CASRQENTGELFF. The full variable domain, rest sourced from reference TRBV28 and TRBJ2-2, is DVKVTQSSRYLVKRTGEKVFLECVQDMDHENMFWYRQDPGLGLRLIYFSYDVKMKEKGDIPEGYSVSREKKERFSLILESASTNQTSMYLCASRQENTGELFFGEGSRLTVL.